This TCR beta chain was recorded in a study of OX40 agonist ivuxolimab in advanced cancers. Background on the study: Ivuxolimab, which patients received intravenously every 2 weeks, was dosed at 0.01 to 10 mg/kg.

The table came from immunoSEQ multiplex PCR; TCRdb's copy has only in-frame clones and leaves some out. Of some 74,000 clones detected, more than 85% appear once; the ten largest clones hold approximately 7%. V lost 1 base, J lost 3 bases, and 19 bases lay in between. Germline lookup yields CDR1 SGHVS and CDR2 FQNEAQ. This CDR3 has 18 amino acids. Exclusion of a patient followed from autoimmune disease history or systemic immunosuppression. J is TRBJ1-5 and V is TRBV7-8, with a possible D match to TRBD1 (5 bases). This clonotype was sampled from an adult with an advanced solid tumor such as melanoma, head and neck, liver or kidney cancer. Sequencing used CD4+ or CD8+ T cells sorted from blood, obtained in a trial of the OX40 agonist ivuxolimab. The CDR3 nucleotides read TGTGCCAGCAGCTTAGACGCTGCGATAGGGGCCCACAATCAGCCCCAGCATTTT. Encoded protein: CASSLDAAIGAHNQPQHF.